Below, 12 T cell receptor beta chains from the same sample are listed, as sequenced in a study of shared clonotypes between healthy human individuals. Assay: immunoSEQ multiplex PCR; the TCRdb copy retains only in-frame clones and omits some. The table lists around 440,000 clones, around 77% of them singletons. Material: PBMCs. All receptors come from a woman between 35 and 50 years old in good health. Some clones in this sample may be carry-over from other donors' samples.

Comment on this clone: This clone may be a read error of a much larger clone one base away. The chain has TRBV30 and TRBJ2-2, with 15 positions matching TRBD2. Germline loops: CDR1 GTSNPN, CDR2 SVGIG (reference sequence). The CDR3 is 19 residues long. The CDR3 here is CAWSLTGLAGGKNTGELSF. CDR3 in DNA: TGTGCCTGGAGCCTAACGGGACTAGCGGGAGGAAAGAACACCGGGGAGCTGTCTTTT.

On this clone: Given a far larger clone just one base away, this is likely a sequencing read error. CDR3 loop: CASSPAAPRSSGNTIYF. CDR3 sequence (DNA): TGCGCCAGCAGCCCCGCCGCCCCGAGAAGCTCTGGAAACACCATATATTTT. This chain uses TRBV10-2 with TRBJ1-3, with D hard to call. V gave up 6 bases and J gave up 0 bases, with 18 bases separating them. CDR3 length: 17 amino acids. Germline CDR1 WSHSY, CDR2 SAAADI.

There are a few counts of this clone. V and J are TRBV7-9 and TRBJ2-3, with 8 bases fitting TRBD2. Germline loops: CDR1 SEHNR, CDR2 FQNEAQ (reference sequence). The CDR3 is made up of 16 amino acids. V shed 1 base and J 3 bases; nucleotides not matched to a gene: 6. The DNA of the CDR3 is TGTGCCAGCAGCTTAGAAGACGGGAGGGTTACAGATACGCAGTATTTT. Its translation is CASSLEDGRVTDTQYF.

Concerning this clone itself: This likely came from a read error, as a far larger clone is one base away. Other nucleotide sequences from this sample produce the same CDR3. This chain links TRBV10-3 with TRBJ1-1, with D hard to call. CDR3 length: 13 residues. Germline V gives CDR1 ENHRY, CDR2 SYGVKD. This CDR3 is CAISETQNTEAFF. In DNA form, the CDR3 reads TGTGCCATCAGTGAGACGCAGAACACTGAGGCTTTCTTT.

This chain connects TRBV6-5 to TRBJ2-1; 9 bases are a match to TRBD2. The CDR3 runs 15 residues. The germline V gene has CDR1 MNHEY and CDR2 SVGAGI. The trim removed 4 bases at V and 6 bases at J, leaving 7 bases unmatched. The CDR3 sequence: CASSSGLAILNEQFF. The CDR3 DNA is TGTGCCAGCAGTTCCGGACTAGCGATCCTCAATGAGCAGTTCTTC.

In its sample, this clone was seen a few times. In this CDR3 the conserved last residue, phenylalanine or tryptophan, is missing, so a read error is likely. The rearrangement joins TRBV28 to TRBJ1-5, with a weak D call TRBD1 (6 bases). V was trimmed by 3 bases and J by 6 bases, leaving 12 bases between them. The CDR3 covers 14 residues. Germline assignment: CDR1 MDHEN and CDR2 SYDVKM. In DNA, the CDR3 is TGTGCCAGCAGTTTGGGTAGGGGGAGTCAGCCCCAGCATCTT. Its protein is CASSLGRGSQPQHL.

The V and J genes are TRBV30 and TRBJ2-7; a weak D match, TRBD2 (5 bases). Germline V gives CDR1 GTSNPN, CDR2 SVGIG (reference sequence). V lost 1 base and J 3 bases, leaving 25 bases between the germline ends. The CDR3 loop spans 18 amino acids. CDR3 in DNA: TGTGCCTGGAGTGGAGGGTTTTTTCTTTCGGGTAGACGCTACGAGCAGTACTTC. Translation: CAWSGGFFLSGRRYEQYF.

The CDR3 DNA is TGTGCCAGCAGCTTAAGGGAAGGGGCGTCCTACGAGCAGTACTTC. This sequence encodes CASSLREGASYEQYF. This chain connects TRBV7-3 to TRBJ2-7; tentative D call: TRBD1 (5 bases). Per germline, CDR1 SGHTA and CDR2 FQGTGA. The CDR3 is 15 residues long. V lost 1 base, J lost 1 base, and 11 bases lay in between. Combining the CDR3 with reference TRBV7-3 and TRBJ2-7 gives the whole variable domain GAGVSQTPSNKVTEKGKYVELRCDPISGHTALYWYRQSLGQGPEFLIYFQGTGAADDSGLPNDRFFAVRPEGSVSTLKIQRTERGDSAVYLCASSLREGASYEQYFGPGTRLTVT.

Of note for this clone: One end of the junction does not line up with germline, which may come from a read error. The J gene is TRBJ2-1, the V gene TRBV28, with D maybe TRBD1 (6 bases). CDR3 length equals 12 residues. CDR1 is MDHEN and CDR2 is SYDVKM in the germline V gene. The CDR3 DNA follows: TGTGCCAGCAGAAACAGGGCTCTTACTAGTATCTTC. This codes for CASRNRALTSIF.

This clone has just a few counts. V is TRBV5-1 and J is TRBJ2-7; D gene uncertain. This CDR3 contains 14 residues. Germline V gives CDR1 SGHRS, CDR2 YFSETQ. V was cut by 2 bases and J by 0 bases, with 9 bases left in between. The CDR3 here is CASSFAQSSYEQYF. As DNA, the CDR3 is TGCGCCAGCAGCTTTGCCCAAAGCTCCTACGAGCAGTACTTC.

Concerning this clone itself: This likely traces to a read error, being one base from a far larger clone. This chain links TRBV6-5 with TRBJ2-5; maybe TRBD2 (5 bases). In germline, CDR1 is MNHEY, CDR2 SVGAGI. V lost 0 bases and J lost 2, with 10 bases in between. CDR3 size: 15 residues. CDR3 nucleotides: TGTGCCAGCAGTTACTCGGAGGCAGAACAAGAGACCCAGTACTTC. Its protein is CASSYSEAEQETQYF.

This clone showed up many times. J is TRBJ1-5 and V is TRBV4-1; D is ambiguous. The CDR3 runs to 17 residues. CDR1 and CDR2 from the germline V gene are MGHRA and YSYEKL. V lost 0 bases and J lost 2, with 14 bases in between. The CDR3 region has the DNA TGCGCCAGCAGCCAAGATCTGGCGGGTGGTCGCAATCAGCCCCAGCATTTT. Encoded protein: CASSQDLAGGRNQPQHF.